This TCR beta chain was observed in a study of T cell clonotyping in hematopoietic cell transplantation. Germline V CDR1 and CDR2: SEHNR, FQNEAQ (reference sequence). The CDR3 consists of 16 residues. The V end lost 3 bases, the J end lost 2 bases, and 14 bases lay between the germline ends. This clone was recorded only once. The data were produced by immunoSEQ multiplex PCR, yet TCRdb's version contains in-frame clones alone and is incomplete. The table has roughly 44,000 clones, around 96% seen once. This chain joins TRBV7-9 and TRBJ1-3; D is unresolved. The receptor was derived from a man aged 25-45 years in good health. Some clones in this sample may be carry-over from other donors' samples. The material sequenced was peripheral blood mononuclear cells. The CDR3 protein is CASSFQAASAGNTIYF. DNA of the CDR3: TGTGCCAGCAGCTTTCAGGCGGCCAGCGCTGGAAACACCATATATTTT.